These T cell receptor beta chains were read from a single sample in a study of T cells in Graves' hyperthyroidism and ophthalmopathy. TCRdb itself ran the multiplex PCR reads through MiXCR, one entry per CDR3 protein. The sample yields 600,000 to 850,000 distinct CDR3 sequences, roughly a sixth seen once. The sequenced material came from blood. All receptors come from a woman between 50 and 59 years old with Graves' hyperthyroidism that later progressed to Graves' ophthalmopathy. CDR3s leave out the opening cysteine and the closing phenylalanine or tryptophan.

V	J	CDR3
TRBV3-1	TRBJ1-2	ASSQKQGSYGYT
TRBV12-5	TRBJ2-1	ASVSGGDYNEQF
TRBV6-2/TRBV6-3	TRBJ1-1	ASRDRRNTEAF
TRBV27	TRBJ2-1	ASRASGTGLNEQF
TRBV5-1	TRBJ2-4	ASSLLSLLGKGKNIQY
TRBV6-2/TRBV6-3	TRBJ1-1	ASSSRGLGWTEAF
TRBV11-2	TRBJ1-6	ASSQDSHRLSPLH
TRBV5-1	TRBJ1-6	ASSPGLNSPLH
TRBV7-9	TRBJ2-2	ASSPAVTYYTGELF
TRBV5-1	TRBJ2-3	ASSMYGGPGDTQY
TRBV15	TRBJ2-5	ATSAPGQTSGGETQY
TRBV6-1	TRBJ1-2	ASNPGQPAGPYGYT